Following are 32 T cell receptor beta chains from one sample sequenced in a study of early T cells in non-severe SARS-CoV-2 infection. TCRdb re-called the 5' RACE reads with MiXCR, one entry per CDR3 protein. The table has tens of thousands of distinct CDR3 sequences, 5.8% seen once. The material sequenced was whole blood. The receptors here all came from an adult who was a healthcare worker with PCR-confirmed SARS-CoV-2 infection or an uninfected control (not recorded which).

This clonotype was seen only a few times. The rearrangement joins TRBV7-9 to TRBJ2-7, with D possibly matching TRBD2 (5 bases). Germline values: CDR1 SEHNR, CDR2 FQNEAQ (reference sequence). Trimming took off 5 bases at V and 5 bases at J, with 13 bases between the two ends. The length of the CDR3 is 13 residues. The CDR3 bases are TGTGCCAGCAGCCAGGCGGGTTCGGACGAGCAGTACTTC. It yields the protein CASSQAGSDEQYF.

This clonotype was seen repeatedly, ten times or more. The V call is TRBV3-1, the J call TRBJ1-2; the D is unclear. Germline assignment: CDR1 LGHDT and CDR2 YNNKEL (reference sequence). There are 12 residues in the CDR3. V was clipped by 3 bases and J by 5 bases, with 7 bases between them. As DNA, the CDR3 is TGTGCCAGCAGCCACAGAGAATATGGCTACACCTTC. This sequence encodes CASSHREYGYTF.

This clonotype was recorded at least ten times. CDR3 loop: CSVGTYNTEAFF. The CDR3 DNA is TGCAGCGTTGGAACTTATAACACTGAAGCTTTCTTT. The chain carries TRBV29-1 and TRBJ1-1; unclear D gene. This CDR3 comprises 12 residues. V lost 4 bases and J lost 2, with 8 bases in between. Germline V gene sequence: CDR1 SQVTM, CDR2 ANQGSEA. The whole variable domain, filled in from reference TRBV29-1 and TRBJ1-1, reads SAVISQKPSRDICQRGTSLTIQCQVDSQVTMMFWYRQQPGQSLTLIATANQGSEATYESGFVIDKFPISRPNLTFSTLTVSNMSPEDSSIYLCSVGTYNTEAFFGQGTRLTVV.

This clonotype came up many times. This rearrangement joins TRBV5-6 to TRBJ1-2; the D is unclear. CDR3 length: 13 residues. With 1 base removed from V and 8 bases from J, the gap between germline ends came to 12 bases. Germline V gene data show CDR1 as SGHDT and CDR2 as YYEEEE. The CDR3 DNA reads TGTGCCAGCAGCTTGCCTGTTACGGCGGGCTACACCTTC. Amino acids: CASSLPVTAGYTF. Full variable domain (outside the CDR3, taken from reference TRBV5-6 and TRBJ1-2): DAGVTQSPTHLIKTRGQQVTLRCSPKSGHDTVSWYQQALGQGPQFIFQYYEEEERQRGNFPDRFSGHQFPNYSSELNVNALLLGDSALYLCASSLPVTAGYTFGSGTRLTVV.

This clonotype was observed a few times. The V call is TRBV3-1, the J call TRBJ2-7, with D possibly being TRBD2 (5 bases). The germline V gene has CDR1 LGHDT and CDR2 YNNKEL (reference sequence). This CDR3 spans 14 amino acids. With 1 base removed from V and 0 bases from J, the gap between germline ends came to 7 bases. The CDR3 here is CASSQVTSSYEQYF. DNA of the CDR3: TGTGCCAGCAGCCAAGTCACTAGCTCCTACGAGCAGTACTTC.

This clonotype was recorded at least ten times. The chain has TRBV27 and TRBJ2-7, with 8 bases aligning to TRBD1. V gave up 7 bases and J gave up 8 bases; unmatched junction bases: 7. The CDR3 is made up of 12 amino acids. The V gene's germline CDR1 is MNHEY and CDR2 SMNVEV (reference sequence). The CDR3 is CASTGTGVKQYF. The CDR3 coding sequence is TGTGCCAGCACCGGGACAGGAGTAAAGCAGTACTTC.

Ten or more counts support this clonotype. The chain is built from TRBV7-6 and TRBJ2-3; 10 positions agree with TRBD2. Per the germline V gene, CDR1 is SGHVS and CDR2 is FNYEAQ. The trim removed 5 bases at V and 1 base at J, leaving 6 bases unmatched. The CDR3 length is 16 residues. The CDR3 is CASSNYGTSGTDTQYF. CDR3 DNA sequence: TGTGCCAGCAGCAATTACGGGACTAGCGGCACAGATACGCAGTATTTT.

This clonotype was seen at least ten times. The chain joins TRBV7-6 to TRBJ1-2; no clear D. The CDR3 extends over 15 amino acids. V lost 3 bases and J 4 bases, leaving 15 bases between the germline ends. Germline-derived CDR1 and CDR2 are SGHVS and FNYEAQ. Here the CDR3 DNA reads TGTGCCAGCAGCTTTTGGGAGGGTAGTACCTATGGCTACACCTTC. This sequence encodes CASSFWEGSTYGYTF.

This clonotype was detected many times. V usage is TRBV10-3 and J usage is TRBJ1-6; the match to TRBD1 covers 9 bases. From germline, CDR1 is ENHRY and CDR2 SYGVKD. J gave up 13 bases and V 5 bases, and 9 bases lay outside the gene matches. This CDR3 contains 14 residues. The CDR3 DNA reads TGTGCCATCAGTTCCGGGACAGGGACTTCCCCCCTCCACTTT. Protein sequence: CAISSGTGTSPLHF.

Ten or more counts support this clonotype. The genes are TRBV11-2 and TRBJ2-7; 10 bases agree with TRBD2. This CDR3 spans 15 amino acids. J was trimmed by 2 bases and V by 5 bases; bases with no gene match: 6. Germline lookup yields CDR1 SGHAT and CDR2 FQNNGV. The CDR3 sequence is CASSQAGGLAYEQYF. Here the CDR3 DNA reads TGTGCCAGCAGCCAAGCGGGAGGGCTCGCCTACGAGCAGTACTTC. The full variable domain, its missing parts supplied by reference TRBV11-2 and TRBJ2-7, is EAGVAQSPRYKIIEKRQSVAFWCNPISGHATLYWYQQILGQGPKLLIQFQNNGVVDDSQLPKDRFSAERLKGVDSTLKIQPAKLEDSAVYLCASSQAGGLAYEQYFGPGTRLTVT.

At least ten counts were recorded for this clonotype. This CDR3 is CASSLWGEDEQYF. CDR3 in DNA: TGTGCCAGCAGTTTATGGGGGGAAGACGAGCAGTACTTC. The chain is built from TRBV27 and TRBJ2-7, with TRBD2 as a possible D gene (6 bases). Trimming stripped 1 base from V and 5 bases from J, with 9 bases between. This CDR3 is built from 13 residues. From germline, CDR1 is MNHEY and CDR2 SMNVEV (reference sequence).

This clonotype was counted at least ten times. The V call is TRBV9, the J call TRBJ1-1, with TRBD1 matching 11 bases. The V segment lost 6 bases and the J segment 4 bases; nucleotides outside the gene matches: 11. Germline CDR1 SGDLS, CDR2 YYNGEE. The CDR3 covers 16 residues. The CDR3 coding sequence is TGTGCCAGCACCGGACAGGGGGCCCTAAAAGGCACTGAAGCTTTCTTT. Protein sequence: CASTGQGALKGTEAFF.

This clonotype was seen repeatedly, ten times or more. The CDR3 DNA is TGTGCCAGCAGCCAAGATCAGGGGACTAGCGTAGAGACCCAGTACTTC. It is translated as CASSQDQGTSVETQYF. This sequence joins TRBV4-2 and TRBJ2-5, with TRBD2 matching over 10 bases. The length of the CDR3 is 16 residues. Germline CDR1 LGHNA, CDR2 YNFKEQ. J gave up 4 bases and V 0 bases, and 5 bases lay outside the gene matches.

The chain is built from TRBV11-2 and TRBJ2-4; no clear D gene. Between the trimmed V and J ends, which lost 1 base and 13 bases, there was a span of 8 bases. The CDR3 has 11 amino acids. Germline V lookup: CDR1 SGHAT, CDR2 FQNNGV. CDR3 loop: CASSLGFRQYF. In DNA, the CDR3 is TGTGCCAGCAGCTTAGGCTTCAGACAGTACTTC.

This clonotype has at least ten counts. CDR3 residues: CSARNSGRPSYEQYF. DNA of the CDR3: TGCAGTGCTAGAAATAGCGGGAGGCCCTCCTACGAGCAGTACTTC. The chain couples TRBV20-1 to TRBJ2-7, with 10 positions matching TRBD2. Trimming took 2 bases from V and 0 from J; bases not matched to a gene: 4. Germline V gives CDR1 DFQATT, CDR2 SNEGSKA (reference sequence). The CDR3 is 15 amino acids.

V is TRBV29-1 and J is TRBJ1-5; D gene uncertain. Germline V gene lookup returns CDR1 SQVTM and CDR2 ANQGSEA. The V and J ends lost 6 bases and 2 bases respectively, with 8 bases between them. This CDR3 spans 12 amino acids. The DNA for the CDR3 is TGCAGCGTAGTGATAGGCAATCAGCCCCAGCATTTT. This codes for CSVVIGNQPQHF. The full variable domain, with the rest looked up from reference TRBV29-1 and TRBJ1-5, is SAVISQKPSRDICQRGTSLTIQCQVDSQVTMMFWYRQQPGQSLTLIATANQGSEATYESGFVIDKFPISRPNLTFSTLTVSNMSPEDSSIYLCSVVIGNQPQHFGDGTRLSIL.

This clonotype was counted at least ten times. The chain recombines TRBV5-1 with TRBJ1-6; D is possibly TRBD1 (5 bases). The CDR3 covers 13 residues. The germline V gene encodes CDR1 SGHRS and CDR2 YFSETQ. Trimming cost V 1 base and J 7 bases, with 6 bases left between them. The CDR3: CASSLKGNSPLHF. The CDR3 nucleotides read TGCGCCAGCAGCTTGAAGGGGAATTCACCCCTCCACTTT.

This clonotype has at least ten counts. Here the CDR3 reads CSVLSDLNSPLHF. The CDR3, as DNA: TGCAGCGTTCTGTCGGATCTCAATTCACCCCTCCACTTT. This rearrangement joins TRBV29-1 to TRBJ1-6; D not resolved. V was pared by 5 bases and J by 7 bases, with 12 bases between. The CDR3 has 13 residues. Looked up from germline, CDR1 is SQVTM and CDR2 is ANQGSEA. The variable domain in full, with the rest retrieved from reference TRBV29-1 and TRBJ1-6, is SAVISQKPSRDICQRGTSLTIQCQVDSQVTMMFWYRQQPGQSLTLIATANQGSEATYESGFVIDKFPISRPNLTFSTLTVSNMSPEDSSIYLCSVLSDLNSPLHFGNGTRLTVT.

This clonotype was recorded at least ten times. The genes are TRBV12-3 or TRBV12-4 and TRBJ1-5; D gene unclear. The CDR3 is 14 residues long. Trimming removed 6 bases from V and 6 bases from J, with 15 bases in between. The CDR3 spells CASSPTGVGQPQHF. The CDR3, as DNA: TGTGCCAGCAGCCCAACCGGGGTCGGTCAGCCCCAGCATTTT.

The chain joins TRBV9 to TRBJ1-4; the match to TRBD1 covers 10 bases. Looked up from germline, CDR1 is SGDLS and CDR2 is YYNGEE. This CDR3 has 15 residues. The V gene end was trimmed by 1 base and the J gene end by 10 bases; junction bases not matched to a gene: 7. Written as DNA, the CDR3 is TGTGCCAGCAGCGTAAGCGGACAGGGGGATCGAAAACTGTTTTTT. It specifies CASSVSGQGDRKLFF.

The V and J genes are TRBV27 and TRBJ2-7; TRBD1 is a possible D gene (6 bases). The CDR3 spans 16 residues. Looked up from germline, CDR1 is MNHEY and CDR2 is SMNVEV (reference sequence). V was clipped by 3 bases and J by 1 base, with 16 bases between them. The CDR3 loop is CASSFSTGPRSYEQYF. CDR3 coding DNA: TGTGCCAGCAGTTTTTCTACAGGGCCCCGTTCCTACGAGCAGTACTTC.

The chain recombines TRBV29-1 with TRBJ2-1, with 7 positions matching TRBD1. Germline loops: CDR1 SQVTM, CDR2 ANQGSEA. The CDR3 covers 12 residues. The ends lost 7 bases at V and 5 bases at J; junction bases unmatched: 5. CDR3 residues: CSAQGQNNEQFF. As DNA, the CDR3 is TGCAGCGCACAGGGACAGAACAATGAGCAGTTCTTC.

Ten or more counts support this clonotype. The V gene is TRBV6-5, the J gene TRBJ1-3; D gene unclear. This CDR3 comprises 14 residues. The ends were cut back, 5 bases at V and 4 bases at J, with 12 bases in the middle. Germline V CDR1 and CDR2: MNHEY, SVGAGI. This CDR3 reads CASSPGHSGNTIYF. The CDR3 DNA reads TGTGCCAGCAGTCCCGGGCATTCAGGAAACACCATATATTTT.

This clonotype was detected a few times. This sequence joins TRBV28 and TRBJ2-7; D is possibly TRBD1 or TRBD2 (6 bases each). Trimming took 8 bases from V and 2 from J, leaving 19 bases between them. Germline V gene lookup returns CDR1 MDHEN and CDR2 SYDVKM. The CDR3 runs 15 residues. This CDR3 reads CASPPPGAETYEQYF. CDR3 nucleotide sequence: TGTGCCAGCCCCCCCCCGGGGGCCGAAACCTACGAGCAGTACTTC. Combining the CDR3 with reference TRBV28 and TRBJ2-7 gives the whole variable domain DVKVTQSSRYLVKRTGEKVFLECVQDMDHENMFWYRQDPGLGLRLIYFSYDVKMKEKGDIPEGYSVSREKKERFSLILESASTNQTSMYLCASPPPGAETYEQYFGPGTRLTVT.

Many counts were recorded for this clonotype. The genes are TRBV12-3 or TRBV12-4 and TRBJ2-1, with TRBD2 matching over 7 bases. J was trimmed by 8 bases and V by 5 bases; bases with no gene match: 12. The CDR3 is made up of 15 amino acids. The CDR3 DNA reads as TGTGCCAGCAGTCTCGCGGGAGCGGTAAGGTATGAGCAGTTCTTC. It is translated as CASSLAGAVRYEQFF.

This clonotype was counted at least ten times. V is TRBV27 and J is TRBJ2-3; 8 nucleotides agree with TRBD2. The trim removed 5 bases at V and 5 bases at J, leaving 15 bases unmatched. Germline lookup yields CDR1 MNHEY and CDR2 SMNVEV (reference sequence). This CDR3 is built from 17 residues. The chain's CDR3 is CASSGLEAGGGGDTQYF. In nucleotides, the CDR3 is TGTGCCAGCAGTGGACTAGAGGCGGGGGGCGGGGGAGATACGCAGTATTTT.

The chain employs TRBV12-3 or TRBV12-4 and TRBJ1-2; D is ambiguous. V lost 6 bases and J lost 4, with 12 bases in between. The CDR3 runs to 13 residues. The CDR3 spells CASSYSSRYGYTF. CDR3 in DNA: TGTGCCAGCAGCTACTCGAGTCGCTATGGCTACACCTTC.

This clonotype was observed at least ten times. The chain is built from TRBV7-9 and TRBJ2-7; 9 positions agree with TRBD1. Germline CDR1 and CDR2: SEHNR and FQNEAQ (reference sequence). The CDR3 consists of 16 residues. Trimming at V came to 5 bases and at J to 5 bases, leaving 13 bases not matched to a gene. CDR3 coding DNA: TGTGCCAGCAGCCTCGTGACCGGGACAGGGCCCCACGAGCAGTACTTC. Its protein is CASSLVTGTGPHEQYF.

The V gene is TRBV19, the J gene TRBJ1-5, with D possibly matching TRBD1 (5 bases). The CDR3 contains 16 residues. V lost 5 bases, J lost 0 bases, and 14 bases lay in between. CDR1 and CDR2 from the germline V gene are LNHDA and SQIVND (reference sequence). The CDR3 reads CASSFGTADSNQPQHF. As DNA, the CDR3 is TGTGCCAGTAGTTTTGGGACGGCAGATAGCAATCAGCCCCAGCATTTT.

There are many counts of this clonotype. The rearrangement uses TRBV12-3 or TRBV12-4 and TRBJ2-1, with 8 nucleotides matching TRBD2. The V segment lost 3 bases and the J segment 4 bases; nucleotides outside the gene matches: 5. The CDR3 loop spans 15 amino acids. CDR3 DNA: TGTGCCAGCAGTTTCCGGGCTAGCGGGTACAATGAGCAGTTCTTC. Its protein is CASSFRASGYNEQFF.

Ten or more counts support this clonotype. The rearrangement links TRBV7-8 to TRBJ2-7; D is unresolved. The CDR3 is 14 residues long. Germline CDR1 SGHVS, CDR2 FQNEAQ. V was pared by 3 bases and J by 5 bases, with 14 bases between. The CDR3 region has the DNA TGTGCCAGCAGCTTGAGTGAGAAGTTGAACGAGCAGTACTTC. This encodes CASSLSEKLNEQYF.

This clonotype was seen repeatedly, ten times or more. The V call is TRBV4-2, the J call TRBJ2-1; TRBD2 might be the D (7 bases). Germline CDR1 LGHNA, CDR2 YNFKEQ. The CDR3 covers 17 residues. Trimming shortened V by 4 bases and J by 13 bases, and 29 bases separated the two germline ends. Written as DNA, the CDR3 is TGTGCCAGCAGCCTGGGCGACGGGGGGCCGGGAAGGGAGGAACAGTTCTTC. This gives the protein CASSLGDGGPGREEQFF.